A selection of T cell receptor beta chains follows, all from one sample in a study of shared clonotypes between healthy human individuals. Clones were sequenced by immunoSEQ multiplex PCR, and TCRdb holds only the in-frame ones, with some missing. The top ten hold approximately 13% of the sample, which has fewer than 650,000 clones, around 80% seen once. Sequencing was performed on PBMCs. The receptors shown here come from a woman aged 40 to 50 in good health. Some clones in this sample may be carry-over from other donors' samples. The conserved cysteine and the conserved F or W are not part of the CDR3 here.

j_call,v_call,cdr3_aa
TRBJ2-7,TRBV28,ASSLLQRHEQY
TRBJ2-1,TRBV11-2,ASSLNSYNEQF
TRBJ1-1,TRBV6-5,ASGATGNTEAF
TRBJ2-7,TRBV19,ASSGPTGADIEQY
TRBJ2-5,TRBV19,ASSKGIQETQY
TRBJ2-1,TRBV5-1,ASSPTRDLYFLQQF
TRBJ1-1,TRBV13,ASSLGQGWF
TRBJ1-1,TRBV11-2,ASSIGPANTEAF
TRBJ2-1,TRBV7-9,ASSFPGLGVHEQF
TRBJ1-2,TRBV2,ASRMTGDGYT
TRBJ2-7,TRBV7-9,AISKGTGAGEQY
TRBJ2-6,TRBV27,ASSWGQGGAGANVLT
TRBJ2-3,TRBV12-5,ASGLVFRGGGVTQY
TRBJ2-7,TRBV2,ASSSTSGRGAYEQY
TRBJ1-1,TRBV28,ASQLPRLSEAF
TRBJ2-1,TRBV5-1,ASSLEGDLYNEQF
TRBJ1-3,TRBV18,ASSTAIGQGSGNTIY
TRBJ2-2,TRBV5-6,ASSFRDRGRRTGELF
TRBJ1-5,TRBV19,ASSIWGVWQPQH